This TCR beta chain was found in a study of spatial heterogeneity in lung cancer. Study at large: The authors sequenced available follow-up PBMC samples, taken a median of approximately 2 years after resection. Each time, sequencing found more beta-chain sequences than alpha-chain sequences.

Time point denoted: blood at routine non-recurrence follow-up after resection. Material for sequencing was whole RNA from tumor, nontumor lung or frozen PBMC, left unsorted. MiXCR was run by TCRdb on the 5' RACE reads, yielding one entry per CDR3 protein. Of 72,000 or so distinct CDR3 sequences in the sample, 8% to 9.5% were seen once. From germline, CDR1 is SGHTA and CDR2 FQGTGA. V lost 8 bases and J lost 3, with 21 bases in between. This CDR3 has 16 residues. Many counts were recorded for this clonotype. The chain uses TRBV7-3 and TRBJ2-3; TRBD2 might be the D (6 bases). The sequence was obtained from a female donor with early-stage non-small cell lung cancer. Material: PBMCs, obtained at follow-up. This CDR3 reads CASSTLGDFMTDTQYF. The CDR3 DNA is TGTGCCAGCTCCACCCTTGGGGACTTCATGACAGATACGCAGTATTTT.